The 5 T cell receptor beta chains listed next were all sequenced from one sample in a study of blood T cell repertoires in COVID-19. Only in-frame clones appear in the TCRdb table, and some are missing; sequencing was by immunoSEQ multiplex PCR. The profile covers some 370,000 clones, with more than 70% appearing a single time and roughly 1.2% taken by the ten largest. Sequencing used peripheral blood. These receptors were obtained from a man between 40 and 49 years old with acute or convalescent COVID-19.

The gene calls are TRBV7-9 and TRBJ2-3; 10 bases line up with TRBD2. Germline CDR1 SEHNR, CDR2 FQNEAQ (reference sequence). The V gene end was trimmed by 6 bases and the J gene end by 2 bases; junction bases not matched to a gene: 8. The CDR3 covers 16 residues. The CDR3 DNA reads as TGTGCCAGCAGGAAAGCGGGGGGGCGTATCACAGATACGCAGTATTTT. As protein: CASRKAGGRITDTQYF.

This chain uses TRBV7-9 with TRBJ1-6, with 9 bases matching TRBD1. Germline V gene lookup returns CDR1 SEHNR and CDR2 FQNEAQ (reference sequence). This CDR3 spans 17 amino acids. Trimming removed 5 bases from V and 10 bases from J; junction bases left unmatched: 15. The CDR3 spells CASSRDRLGTGPSPLHF. In nucleotides, the CDR3 is TGTGCCAGCAGCCGCGATCGTCTAGGGACAGGGCCCTCACCCCTCCACTTT.

The chain recombines TRBV6-2 or TRBV6-3 with TRBJ2-7; the match to TRBD2 covers 8 bases. This CDR3 comprises 18 residues. Germline V CDR1 and CDR2: MNHEY, SVGEGT. V dropped 0 bases and J dropped 2; count of bases not matched to a gene: 12. The CDR3 DNA reads as TGTGCCAGCAGTTACTCCCGGGAGGGCCCCTCCGCTACCTACGAGCAGTACTTC. Translation: CASSYSREGPSATYEQYF.

The chain uses TRBV19 and TRBJ2-5; 7 nucleotides align to TRBD2. Germline V CDR1 and CDR2: LNHDA, SQIVND (reference sequence). The ends lost 3 bases at V and 2 bases at J; junction bases unmatched: 6. The CDR3 sequence is 15 residues long. CDR3 protein: CASSIGTIPQETQYF. DNA for the CDR3: TGTGCCAGTAGTATCGGGACTATCCCGCAAGAGACCCAGTACTTC.

The genes are TRBV6-2 or TRBV6-3 and TRBJ1-4; D gene uncertain. Trimming stripped 2 bases from V and 8 bases from J, with 6 bases between. CDR3 length: 12 amino acids. CDR1 and CDR2 (germline): MNHEY, SVGEGT. The CDR3 loop reads CASSYIQEKLFF. CDR3 sequence (DNA): TGTGCCAGCAGTTACATTCAAGAAAAACTGTTTTTT.